The source of this TCR beta chain is a study of cytomegalovirus exposure and HLA in healthy donors. Germline loops: CDR1 SGHTS, CDR2 YDEGEE. The CDR3 covers 15 residues. Unmatched junction bases numbered 7, after V lost 4 bases and J lost 6 bases. In the PCR, 60 Vbeta and 13 Jbeta primers were used. TCRdb's table, derived via immunoSEQ multiplex PCR, lists solely in-frame clones and lacks some. The sample has more than 140,000 clones, 82% seen once. The specimen sequenced was PBMCs. The V call is TRBV5-8, the J call TRBJ2-3; 11 bases are shared with TRBD2. This clonotype was sampled from a man between 18 and 29 years old in good health and CMV-seropositive. The CDR3 here is CASSVQLAGVDTQYF. The DNA for the CDR3 is TGTGCCAGCAGCGTGCAACTAGCGGGAGTTGATACGCAGTATTTT.